This T cell receptor (beta chain) was obtained from a study of T cells in Graves' hyperthyroidism and ophthalmopathy. Hyperthyroidism had been newly diagnosed in patients aged 18 to 65, and its duration was under 2 months. From more than 9.5 ml of fresh peripheral blood, PBMCs were isolated. There were TCR beta CDR3 regions amplified from RNA transcripts. HTBI primers were employed in a first-round RT-PCR of the TCR CDR3. TCRdb re-called the multiplex PCR reads with MiXCR, one entry per CDR3 protein. The repertoire includes around 560,000 distinct CDR3 sequences, roughly a sixth of them detected once, and about 18% sits in the top ten. Many counts were recorded for this clonotype. Antigen unknown. Germline V gene lookup returns CDR1 MDHEN and CDR2 SYDVKM. The V gene end was trimmed by 6 bases and the J gene end by 6 bases; junction bases not matched to a gene: 8. This CDR3 has 15 amino acids. Study conclusions and caveats: A model using 13 V-J features told ophthalmopathy apart from stable hyperthyroidism.

This clonotype originated in a woman aged 18-29 years with Graves' hyperthyroidism. The sequencing sample was made of blood. This sequence joins TRBV28 and TRBJ2-7; 13 bases fit TRBD2. CDR3 nucleotides: TGTGCCAGCAGCGAGCCGGGACTAGCGGGACCCGAGCAGTACTTC. As protein: CASSEPGLAGPEQYF.